The 24 T cell receptor beta chains listed next were all sequenced from one sample in a study of T-cell reconstitution after alpha-beta-depleted transplantation in children. Unique molecular identifiers were built into the TCRbeta library. TCRdb re-derived calls from the PCR reads in MiXCR, one entry per CDR3 protein. The sample consists of about 200,000 distinct CDR3 sequences, around 7% of them appearing once. This material consisted of PBMCs, taken before TCRalphabeta/CD19-depleted stem cell transplant. These receptors were obtained from a boy aged 2 to 10 with acute lymphoblastic leukemia, due to receive a stem cell transplant.

V gene TRBV19 combines with J gene TRBJ2-4; no definite D call. Trimming stripped 6 bases from V and 5 bases from J, with 11 bases between. Germline CDR1 LNHDA, CDR2 SQIVND (reference sequence). CDR3 length equals 13 residues. CDR3 amino acids: CASRDRVENIQYF. Here the CDR3 DNA reads TGTGCCAGTAGAGATAGGGTTGAAAACATTCAGTACTTC.

In this sample, this clonotype turned up many times. The CDR3: CATSDHGGQETQYF. CDR3 bases: TGTGCCACCAGTGATCACGGGGGCCAGGAGACCCAGTACTTC. The genes are TRBV24-1 and TRBJ2-5; D may correspond to TRBD1 or TRBD2 (6 bases each). Trimming took 3 bases from V and 5 from J, leaving 12 bases between them. Looked up from germline, CDR1 is KGHDR and CDR2 is SFDVKD. This CDR3 is built from 14 residues.

This clonotype was seen repeatedly, ten times or more. The chain employs TRBV28 and TRBJ2-7; 7 nucleotides align to TRBD1. V dropped 6 bases and J dropped 3; count of bases not matched to a gene: 5. The V gene's germline CDR1 is MDHEN and CDR2 SYDVKM. The CDR3 covers 13 residues. CDR3 in amino acids: CASRGDSSYEQYF. DNA of the CDR3: TGTGCCAGCAGGGGGGACAGTAGCTACGAGCAGTACTTC.

Ten or more counts support this clonotype. The CDR3 nucleotides are TGTGCCACCAGTACAGGGGCGGGCAATCAGCCCCAGCATTTT. Its translation is CATSTGAGNQPQHF. The chain has TRBV24-1 and TRBJ1-5; 7 nucleotides line up with TRBD1. Trimming took 6 bases from V and 2 from J; bases not matched to a gene: 3. Germline lookup yields CDR1 KGHDR and CDR2 SFDVKD. The CDR3 has 14 amino acids.

Many counts were recorded for this clonotype. The chain joins TRBV7-2 to TRBJ2-3, with 9 bases that match TRBD2. Losses at the gene ends were 1 base for V and 6 bases for J; bases not matched to a gene: 8. The CDR3 has 16 amino acids. Germline V lookup: CDR1 SGHTA, CDR2 FQGNSA. The CDR3 DNA is TGTGCCAGCAGCTTAGACGGAGGGCTAGCGGGGGATACGCAGTATTTT. Amino acid sequence: CASSLDGGLAGDTQYF.

Ten or more counts support this clonotype. This chain uses TRBV28 with TRBJ2-3; D not resolved. The CDR3 is made up of 15 amino acids. Germline V CDR1 and CDR2: MDHEN, SYDVKM. The V and J ends lost 7 bases and 0 bases respectively, with 14 bases between them. The CDR3 nucleotides are TGTGCCAGCATCCCGGGTTACACAAGCACAGATACGCAGTATTTT. Its protein is CASIPGYTSTDTQYF. Filled out from reference TRBV28 and TRBJ2-3, the complete variable domain reads DVKVTQSSRYLVKRTGEKVFLECVQDMDHENMFWYRQDPGLGLRLIYFSYDVKMKEKGDIPEGYSVSREKKERFSLILESASTNQTSMYLCASIPGYTSTDTQYFGPGTRLTVL.

This clonotype has ten or more counts. The genes are TRBV20-1 and TRBJ1-5; D gene unclear. The germline CDR1 and CDR2 sequences are DFQATT and SNEGSKA (reference sequence). This CDR3 contains 13 residues. Trimming left V 3 bases short and J 6 bases short, with 12 bases between. The CDR3, as DNA: TGCAGTGCTAGCGTGGCCCCCGGTCAGCCCCAGCATTTT. Translated, it gives CSASVAPGQPQHF.

CDR3 sequence: CASSPSAGNNEQFF. The CDR3, as DNA: TGCGCCAGCAGTCCCTCTGCGGGGAACAATGAGCAGTTCTTC. The chain uses TRBV5-1 and TRBJ2-1; possibly TRBD2 for D (6 bases). The V end was cut by 5 bases, the J end by 5 bases, with 14 bases between. Germline CDR1 SGHRS, CDR2 YFSETQ. This CDR3 spans 14 amino acids.

This clonotype was seen a few times. The J gene is TRBJ1-2, the V gene TRBV15, with D tentatively TRBD1 (6 bases). The CDR3 is 16 residues long. The germline V gene encodes CDR1 LNHNV and CDR2 YYDKDF (reference sequence). Trimming pared 0 bases from V and 4 bases from J, leaving 15 bases between. The DNA for the CDR3 is TGTGCCACCAGCAGAGATCACAGGGCAGGTCCCTATGGCTACACCTTC. Translated, it gives CATSRDHRAGPYGYTF.

The rearrangement joins TRBV7-2 to TRBJ2-1; D is perhaps TRBD2 (7 bases). Germline V lookup: CDR1 SGHTA, CDR2 FQGNSA. This CDR3 has 15 amino acids. Trimming shortened V by 5 bases and J by 6 bases, and 17 bases separated the two germline ends. The CDR3 region is CASSRQGPGGNEQFF. The CDR3 DNA follows: TGTGCCAGCAGCCGTCAGGGGCCGGGGGGCAATGAGCAGTTCTTC.

This clonotype was counted many times. The chain couples TRBV7-9 to TRBJ1-6; D gene uncertain. The CDR3 length is 11 residues. Deletions cut 2 bases from V and 7 bases from J, with 0 bases between. Germline V gene sequence: CDR1 SEHNR, CDR2 FQNEAQ (reference sequence). This chain's CDR3 is CASSLNSPLHF. CDR3 in DNA: TGTGCCAGCAGCTTAAATTCACCCCTCCACTTT.

Ten or more counts support this clonotype. V gene TRBV7-9 combines with J gene TRBJ2-1; no clear D. Trimming cost V 0 bases and J 0 bases, with 12 bases left between them. This CDR3 comprises 17 residues. Germline V CDR1 and CDR2: SEHNR, FQNEAQ (reference sequence). The CDR3 protein is CASSLALGQPSYNEQFF. Here the CDR3 DNA reads TGTGCCAGCAGCTTAGCGCTCGGGCAGCCCTCCTACAATGAGCAGTTCTTC.

The gene calls are TRBV28 and TRBJ1-2, with TRBD1 as a possible D gene (6 bases). V was trimmed by 2 bases and J by 3 bases, leaving 16 bases between them. The CDR3 spans 16 residues. Per the germline V gene, CDR1 is MDHEN and CDR2 is SYDVKM. The CDR3: CASSLSAGGQDYGYTF. As DNA, the CDR3 is TGTGCCAGCAGTTTAAGTGCGGGGGGGCAGGACTATGGCTACACCTTC.

This clonotype has only a few counts. The chain joins TRBV20-1 to TRBJ2-7; TRBD2 might be the D (7 bases). From germline, CDR1 is DFQATT and CDR2 SNEGSKA (reference sequence). This CDR3 spans 15 amino acids. This CDR3 reads CSLGELRGGRGEQYF. CDR3 coding DNA: TGCAGCCTGGGCGAGTTGAGGGGGGGCCGGGGGGAGCAGTACTTC.

This clonotype came up many times. The chain couples TRBV12-3 or TRBV12-4 to TRBJ1-4; 10 nucleotides agree with TRBD1. V was pared by 3 bases and J by 5 bases, with 3 bases of the junction left unmatched. This CDR3 comprises 15 residues. The chain's CDR3 is CASSLGQGLNEKLFF. The CDR3 DNA reads TGTGCCAGCAGTTTGGGACAGGGGTTAAATGAAAAACTGTTTTTT.

In this sample, this clonotype turned up many times. V is TRBV12-3 or TRBV12-4 and J is TRBJ2-7; D might be TRBD1 (5 bases). Trimming pared 1 base from V and 0 bases from J, leaving 7 bases between. The CDR3 has 14 residues. This chain's CDR3 is CASSLGTRSYEQYF. The CDR3 DNA reads TGTGCCAGCAGTTTAGGGACACGCTCCTACGAGCAGTACTTC.

In this sample, this clonotype turned up many times. The genes are TRBV6-4 and TRBJ2-1; D gene uncertain. V lost 4 bases and J lost 10, with 11 bases in between. This CDR3 has 12 amino acids. CDR1 and CDR2 (germline): MRHNA, SNTAGT. The CDR3 loop reads CASSGVFGEQFF. The CDR3 nucleotides read TGTGCCAGCAGTGGCGTCTTTGGAGAGCAGTTCTTC.

This clonotype was seen many times. The V gene is TRBV20-1, the J gene TRBJ2-3, with D uncertain. Per the germline V gene, CDR1 is DFQATT and CDR2 is SNEGSKA (reference sequence). The V end was cut by 0 bases, the J end by 0 bases, with 10 bases between. This CDR3 comprises 15 residues. In nucleotides, the CDR3 is TGCAGTGCTAGAGATTTCCAGGAAAGCACAGATACGCAGTATTTT. Its translation is CSARDFQESTDTQYF.

This clonotype occurred many times. This chain joins TRBV12-3 or TRBV12-4 and TRBJ2-2; weak D call: TRBD1 (5 bases). CDR3 length: 15 residues. V dropped 5 bases and J dropped 3 bases, with 13 bases sitting between them. The CDR3 here is CASSSRQKDTGELFF. The CDR3 nucleotides are TGTGCCAGCAGTAGCAGACAGAAAGACACCGGGGAGCTGTTTTTT.

This clonotype was observed many times. V gene TRBV7-9 combines with J gene TRBJ2-1, with a tentative D call TRBD1 (6 bases). The V end lost 5 bases, the J end lost 6 bases, and 17 bases lay between the germline ends. Germline V gene sequence: CDR1 SEHNR, CDR2 FQNEAQ (reference sequence). The CDR3 has 15 residues. The CDR3 region has the DNA TGTGCCAGCAGCCCCAGACAGGTAGGGAGCAATGAGCAGTTCTTC. Translating gives CASSPRQVGSNEQFF.

The CDR3 DNA reads as TGTGCCAGCAGCCAACCCCTAGCGGGAGGGGGAGAGACCCAGTACTTC. It translates to CASSQPLAGGGETQYF. The J gene is TRBJ2-5, the V gene TRBV3-1, with TRBD2 matching 12 bases. The trim removed 2 bases at V and 4 bases at J, leaving 5 bases unmatched. The germline V gene encodes CDR1 LGHDT and CDR2 YNNKEL (reference sequence). The CDR3 loop spans 16 amino acids.

This clonotype has at least ten counts. CDR3 nucleotides: TGTGCCAGCAGCTTGTCGGTAATCTACGAGCAGTACTTC. It encodes CASSLSVIYEQYF. The V and J genes are TRBV5-5 and TRBJ2-7; D remains unclear. The V gene's germline CDR1 is SGHKS and CDR2 YYEKEE (reference sequence). This CDR3 has 13 amino acids. Between the trimmed V and J ends, which lost 1 base and 3 bases, there was a span of 8 bases.

This clonotype occurred many times. The genes are TRBV20-1 and TRBJ2-7; maybe TRBD2 (6 bases). Trimming removed 1 base from V and 4 bases from J, with 17 bases in between. Germline V gene lookup returns CDR1 DFQATT and CDR2 SNEGSKA (reference sequence). The CDR3 consists of 15 residues. The CDR3 loop is CSARGRDHPNYEQYF. The CDR3 nucleotides are TGCAGTGCTAGAGGGCGGGACCACCCTAATTACGAGCAGTACTTC.

The sample holds many counts of this clonotype. The chain couples TRBV12-3 or TRBV12-4 to TRBJ1-5, with D maybe TRBD1 (5 bases). Trimming shortened V by 5 bases and J by 9 bases, and 14 bases separated the two germline ends. The CDR3 has 13 residues. As DNA, the CDR3 is TGTGCCAGCAGTAAGGGACCCCGGAGGCCCCAGCATTTT. Translation gives CASSKGPRRPQHF.